The entry below describes one T cell receptor beta chain. This specimen comes from a study of blood T cell repertoires in COVID-19. Study in general: Acute and convalescent COVID-19 samples came from the United States, Italy and Spain. PBMCs, B-cell-depleted T cells, or T cells provided the cDNA or gDNA that made up the material.

V was clipped by 5 bases and J by 4 bases; unmatched bases: 19. In germline, CDR1 is SGHDT, CDR2 YYEEEE. The CDR3 is 19 amino acids. Original processing methods: Quantification of nucleated cells was approximated via reference gene primer amplification. Using immunoSEQ multiplex PCR, the repertoire was profiled, and TCRdb retains in-frame clones only, with some absent. V and J calls and clone size are as listed in that table; D and trimming were resolved from the DNA. The sample lists about 65,000 clones; about 88% were seen once. This chain uses TRBV5-6 with TRBJ2-2; 8 positions agree with TRBD2. The sequenced material came from peripheral blood. This clonotype was sampled from a man in his sixties with acute or convalescent COVID-19. Here the CDR3 DNA reads TGTGCCAGCAGGCCCCCCGGGGGGGGTCTCCCTACTCTCACCGGGGAGCTGTTTTTT. Translated, it gives CASRPPGGGLPTLTGELFF.